This T cell receptor beta chain was identified in a study of OX40 agonist ivuxolimab in advanced cancers. The table came from immunoSEQ multiplex PCR; TCRdb's copy has only in-frame clones and leaves some out. The sample consists of tens of thousands of clones, about 89% of them appearing once. The CDR3 consists of 13 residues. V was shortened by 8 bases and J by 5 bases, with 15 bases between the two germline ends. Germline V gene data show CDR1 as SGHNT and CDR2 as YENEEA. The origin of this receptor is an adult with an advanced solid tumor such as melanoma, head and neck, liver or kidney cancer. The chain recombines TRBV11-3 with TRBJ1-1; a possible D gene is TRBD1 (6 bases). Specimen: CD4+ or CD8+ T cells sorted from blood, collected in a trial of the OX40 agonist ivuxolimab. As DNA, the CDR3 is TGTGCCAGCGGTAGCAGGGGAGGAACTGAAGCTTTCTTT. Translated: CASGSRGGTEAFF. The whole variable domain, remainder taken from reference TRBV11-3 and TRBJ1-1, is EAGVVQSPRYKIIEKKQPVAFWCNPISGHNTLYWYLQNLGQGPELLIRYENEEAVDDSQLPKDRFSAERLKGVDSTLKIQPAELGDSAVYLCASGSRGGTEAFFGQGTRLTVV.